Sequencing of this T cell receptor (beta chain) was carried out in a study of T cells in Graves' hyperthyroidism and ophthalmopathy (dated by TCRdb to the late 2010s). Regarding the research as a whole: Peripheral blood was sampled at the time of initial diagnosis, prior to any treatment. TCR V-J signatures able to tell the groups apart were searched for in a discovery cohort of approximately 95 patients, of whom more than 40 had Graves' ophthalmopathy and 55 to 60 had stable Graves' hyperthyroidism. An independent validation cohort of 18 to 20 hyperthyroidism patients and 17 patients who later progressed to ophthalmopathy tested prospective prediction of ophthalmopathy. The 95 to 100 discovery patients were divided at random into training and test sets in a 7:3 ratio. The study also compared thyroid tissue and blood T-cell repertoires from five or six Graves' hyperthyroidism patients. Following sampling, methimazole starting at 30 mg daily was given to hyperthyroidism patients, and high-dose intravenous methylprednisolone was given to ophthalmopathy patients. The paper reports TCR Vbeta CDR3 sequencing of approximately 140 peripheral blood samples: 40 or so ophthalmopathy, under 80 hyperthyroidism and approximately 17 progressor patients. Overall results and qualifications from the work: Most expanded thyroid clonotypes (frequency above 0.001) were also found in blood, which suggests that blood repertoires may mirror thyroid immune responses. Sample size was not statistically predetermined, and blinding of investigators to group allocation was not performed. In validation, the model predicted progression to ophthalmopathy a median of about 6 months before onset, with roughly 70% sensitivity and roughly 73% specificity. A model built on a 13 V-J signature distinguished ophthalmopathy from stable hyperthyroidism, reaching roughly 88% sensitivity and around 81% specificity in cross-validation and 80%/75% in testing.

This clonotype was recorded a few times. The antigen it binds to is not known. No base quality values were provided; no much bigger clone lies one nucleotide off. Hyperthyroidism patients were newly diagnosed, had a disease duration of under 2 months, and were aged 18 to 65 years. Any patient with an uncontrolled infection, another autoimmune disease, pregnancy or lactation was excluded. Diagnoses were established on the basis of clinical symptoms, serum thyroxine and TRAb, thyroid ultrasound, and orbital computed tomography. Blood from progressor patients was collected at the time of first diagnosis with hyperthyroidism, before any ophthalmopathy symptoms had appeared. PBMCs were separated from roughly 9.6 ml of fresh peripheral blood using Ficoll-Paque density gradient centrifugation. Progressor patients were initially diagnosed with Graves' hyperthyroidism and developed ophthalmopathy during follow-up. Total RNA was extracted using Trizol reagent, and RNA quality was assessed on an Agilent 2100 Bioanalyzer.

The TCR beta CDR3 regions were amplified from RNA transcripts. For the first round of RT-PCR on the TCR CDR3, the HTBI primer set was used together with the Qiagen OneStep RT-PCR kit. A second multiplex PCR round built the libraries, followed by size selection and purification. Sequencing of the libraries was done on an Illumina HiSeq2000 using paired-end 100 bp reads. The study's processing was this. SOAPnuke was used to process the raw data, throwing out any read that contained adapters or uncalled bases, had a mean Phred below 15, or lacked an exact constant-primer or identifier match. High-quality paired reads were merged using COPE v1.2.5, and each unique nucleotide sequence was defined as a clonotype. MiTCR v1.1 was used to align clonotypes to the IMGT TRBV, TRBD and TRBJ reference segments. The analysis was restricted to V-J combinations with a frequency above 0.0001, which together covered just over 98% of the repertoires. A TCS score was defined as the ratio between F50 (clonal expansion) and ExV (chaos), using BLOSUM62-based TCRdist between CDR3 peptides within each V-J. Welch's t-statistics and random forest reduced 500 to 650 V-J features to about 12, which were used in a naive Bayes classifier (R e1071). TCRdb itself trimmed the public reads at Q25 with fastp, ran MiXCR and retained productive beta chains. Rows with a matching CDR3 protein are joined into one entry that keeps the most common DNA and genes. These V and J calls are TCRdb output, not the study's own analysis. The sample data list approximately 600,000 distinct CDR3 sequences, and more than 11% of these were observed just once. The ten top clones hold 5% to 7% of the sample.

In the germline V gene, CDR1 corresponds to SNHLY and CDR2 to FYNNEI. V ends up 6 bases short and J 9 bases short, with an unmatched junction base count of 13. Its CDR3 holds 14 amino acids, cysteine through phenylalanine. Just the 42-base CDR3 DNA is kept, in frame starting at base 1. Sequencing input: blood. The chain links TRBV2 with TRBJ2-7, with 8 bases matching TRBD2. The sequence was obtained from a woman aged 25 to 45 with Graves' hyperthyroidism that later progressed to Graves' ophthalmopathy. CDR3 reads: CASSRGTSSKVQYF. The DNA reads TGTGCCAGCAGCCGCGGGACTAGTAGCAAGGTGCAGTACTTC.